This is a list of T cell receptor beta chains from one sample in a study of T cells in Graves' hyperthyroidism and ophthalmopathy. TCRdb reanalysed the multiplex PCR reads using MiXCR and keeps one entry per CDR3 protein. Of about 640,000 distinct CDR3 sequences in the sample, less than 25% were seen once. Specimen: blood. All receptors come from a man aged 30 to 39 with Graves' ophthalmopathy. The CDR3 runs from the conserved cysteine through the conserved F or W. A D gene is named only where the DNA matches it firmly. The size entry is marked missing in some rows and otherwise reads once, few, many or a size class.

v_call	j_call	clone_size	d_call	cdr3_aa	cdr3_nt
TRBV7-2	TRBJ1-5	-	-	CASSFSAINQPQHF	TGTGCCAGCAGCTTTTCCGCAATAAATCAGCCCCAGCATTTT
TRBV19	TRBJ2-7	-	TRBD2	CASSSRTSGSNEQYF	TGTGCCAGTAGTTCTCGGACTAGCGGGAGTAACGAGCAGTACTTC
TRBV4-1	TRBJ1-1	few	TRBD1	CASSQGTGGRPEAFF	TGCGCCAGCAGCCAAGGGACAGGGGGTCGACCTGAAGCTTTCTTT
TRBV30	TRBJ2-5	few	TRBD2	CAWGGGGLAGEETQYF	TGTGCCTGGGGTGGGGGGGGACTAGCGGGAGAAGAGACCCAGTACTTC
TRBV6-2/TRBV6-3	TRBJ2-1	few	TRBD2	CASSQTRGGYNEQFF	TGTGCCAGCAGCCAGACTCGGGGGGGGTACAATGAGCAGTTCTTC
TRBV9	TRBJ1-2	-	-	CASSVEATGDYGYTF	TGTGCCAGCAGCGTAGAGGCGACAGGAGACTATGGCTACACCTTC
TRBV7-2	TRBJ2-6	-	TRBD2	CASSPSRGGRYSGANVLTF	TGTGCCAGCAGCCCCTCACGGGGCGGGAGATACTCTGGGGCCAACGTCCTGACTTTC
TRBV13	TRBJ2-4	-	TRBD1	CASSGQGDKNIQYF	TGTGCCAGCAGCGGACAGGGGGACAAAAACATTCAGTACTTC
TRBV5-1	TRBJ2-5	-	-	CASSLETGRIETQYF	TGTGCCAGCAGCTTGGAGACAGGGAGGATAGAGACCCAGTACTTC
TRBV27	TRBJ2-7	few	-	CATRGDNVDEQYF	TGTGCCACCAGAGGGGACAATGTAGACGAGCAGTACTTC
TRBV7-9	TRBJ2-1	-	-	CASSSSGVLARYTYNEQLF	TGTGCCAGCAGCTCTAGTGGGGTATTAGCGAGATATACCTACAATGAGCAGCTCTTC
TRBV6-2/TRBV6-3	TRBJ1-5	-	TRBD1	CASRRLQGNQPQHF	TGTGCCAGCCGCCGCTTACAGGGGAATCAGCCCCAGCATTTT
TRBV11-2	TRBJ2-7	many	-	CASSLVLSGYEQYF	TGTGCCAGCAGCTTAGTACTCTCTGGCTACGAGCAGTACTTC
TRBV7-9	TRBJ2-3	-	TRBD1	CASSFVGDRAKDTQYF	TGTGCCAGCAGCTTTGTTGGGGACAGGGCGAAAGATACGCAGTATTTT
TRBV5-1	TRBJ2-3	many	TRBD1	CASSLGRTGGTDTQYF	TGCGCCAGCAGCTTGGGGAGGACAGGGGGCACAGATACGCAGTATTTT
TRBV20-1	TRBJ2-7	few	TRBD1	CSASPRQGPNYEQYF	TGCAGTGCTAGCCCCCGACAGGGGCCTAACTACGAGCAGTACTTC
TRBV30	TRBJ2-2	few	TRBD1	CAWRIRGGGGELFF	TGTGCCTGGAGAATCAGAGGGGGCGGCGGGGAGCTGTTTTTT
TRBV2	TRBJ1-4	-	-	CASTGLLNEKLFF	TGTGCCAGTACGGGGCTATTAAATGAAAAACTGTTTTTT
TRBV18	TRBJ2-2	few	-	CASSPRDGPSAGELFF	TGTGCCAGCTCACCAAGGGATGGCCCTAGCGCCGGGGAGCTGTTTTTT
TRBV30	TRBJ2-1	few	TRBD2	CAWCGTSGYNEQFF	TGTGCCTGGTGTGGGACTAGCGGCTACAATGAGCAGTTCTTC
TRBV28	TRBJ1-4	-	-	CASSPIIREDPNEKLFF	TGTGCCAGCAGTCCGATTATCCGGGAGGACCCCAATGAAAAACTGTTTTTT
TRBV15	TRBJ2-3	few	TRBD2	CATSSKGLVGTDTQYF	TGTGCCACCAGCAGCAAGGGACTAGTAGGTACAGATACGCAGTATTTT
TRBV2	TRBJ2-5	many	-	CASSGDKQETQYF	TGTGCCAGCAGTGGGGACAAACAAGAGACCCAGTACTTC
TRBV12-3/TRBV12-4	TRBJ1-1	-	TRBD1	CASSFRTGMNTEAFF	TGTGCCAGCAGTTTTAGGACAGGGATGAACACTGAAGCTTTCTTT
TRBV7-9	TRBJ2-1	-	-	CASSPSLRSYNEQFF	TGTGCCAGCAGCCCCTCCCTAAGATCCTACAATGAGCAGTTCTTC
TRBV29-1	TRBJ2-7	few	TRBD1	CSVEVATGTGGYEQYF	TGCAGCGTTGAAGTCGCAACCGGGACAGGGGGGTACGAGCAGTACTTC
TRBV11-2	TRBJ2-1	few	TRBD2	CASRGLAGPVQNEQFF	TGTGCCAGCAGGGGACTAGCGGGACCCGTACAAAATGAGCAGTTCTTC
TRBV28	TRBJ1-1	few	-	CASSSSPGGTEAFF	TGTGCCAGCAGTTCAAGCCCGGGCGGCACTGAAGCTTTCTTT
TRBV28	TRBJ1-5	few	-	CASSPLAGVNQPQHF	TGTGCCAGCAGCCCCTTGGCAGGAGTTAATCAGCCCCAGCATTTT
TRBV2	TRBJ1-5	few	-	CASGENRAVGQPQHF	TGTGCCAGCGGTGAAAACAGGGCGGTCGGTCAGCCCCAGCATTTT
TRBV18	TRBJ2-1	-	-	CASSPPVVGEQFF	TGTGCCAGCTCACCACCGGTGGTAGGGGAGCAGTTCTTC
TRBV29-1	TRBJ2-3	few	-	CSVEAGVADTQYF	TGCAGCGTTGAAGCGGGAGTGGCAGATACGCAGTATTTT
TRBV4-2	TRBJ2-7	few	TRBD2	CASSQVGRTSFGEQYF	TGTGCCAGCAGCCAAGTGGGGAGGACTAGCTTTGGCGAGCAGTACTTC
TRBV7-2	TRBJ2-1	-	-	CASSSLSSSAYNEQSF	TGTGCCAGCAGCTCCCTCAGTAGCTCGGCCTACAATGAGCAGTCCTTC
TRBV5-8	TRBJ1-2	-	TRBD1	CASSLGTGLGNGYTF	TGTGCCAGCAGCTTGGGGACAGGGCTCGGGAATGGCTACACCTTC
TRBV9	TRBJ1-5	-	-	CASSDSGTSLQPQHF	TGTGCCAGCAGCGACAGCGGGACAAGTCTTCAGCCCCAGCATTTT
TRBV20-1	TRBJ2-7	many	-	CSAPQQAPEQYF	TGCAGTGCTCCCCAGCAGGCACCTGAGCAGTACTTC
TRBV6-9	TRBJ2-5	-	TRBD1	CASSYQGVKTQYF	TGTGCCAGCAGTTACCAGGGGGTAAAGACCCAGTACTTC
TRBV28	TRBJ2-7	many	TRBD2	CASSLPSRGGYEQYF	TGTGCCAGCAGTTTACCCTCCCGGGGGGGCTACGAGCAGTACTTC
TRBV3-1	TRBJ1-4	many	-	CASSQMGLGGEKLFF	TGTGCCAGCAGCCAAATGGGACTTGGGGGTGAAAAACTGTTTTTT
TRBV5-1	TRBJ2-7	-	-	CASSPAGTVHEQYF	TGCGCCAGCAGCCCCGCAGGGACCGTCCACGAGCAGTACTTC
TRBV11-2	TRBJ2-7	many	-	CASSLVPGETREQYF	TGTGCCAGCAGCTTAGTCCCTGGTGAAACCAGGGAGCAGTACTTC
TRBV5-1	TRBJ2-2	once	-	CASTLEVVGELFF	TGCGCCAGCACTCTGGAGGTTGTAGGGGAGCTGTTTTTT
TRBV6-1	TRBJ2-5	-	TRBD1	CASSSGQYQETQYF	TGTGCCAGCAGTTCGGGACAGTACCAAGAGACCCAGTACTTC
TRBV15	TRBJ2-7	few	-	CATSRDLGRWSSYEQYF	TGTGCCACCAGCAGAGATCTAGGGCGGTGGAGCTCCTACGAGCAGTACTTC
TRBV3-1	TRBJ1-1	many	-	CASSSDTSNTEAFF	TGTGCCAGCAGTTCGGACACATCGAACACTGAAGCTTTCTTT
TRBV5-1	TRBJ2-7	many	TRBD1	CASSLTGGAGHEQYF	TGCGCCAGCAGCTTGACAGGGGGCGCAGGCCACGAGCAGTACTTC
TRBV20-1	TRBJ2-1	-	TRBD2	CSAKGLAGITRNEQFF	TGCAGTGCCAAGGGACTAGCGGGAATTACTCGAAATGAGCAGTTCTTC
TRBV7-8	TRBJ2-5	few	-	CASSAGATQETQYF	TGTGCCAGCAGCGCAGGGGCTACACAAGAGACCCAGTACTTC
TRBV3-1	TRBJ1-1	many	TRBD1	CASSPLGGGEWNTEAFF	TGTGCCAGCAGTCCCTTGGGAGGGGGCGAATGGAACACTGAAGCTTTCTTT
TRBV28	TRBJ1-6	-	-	CASSNPGVGSPLHF	TGTGCCAGCAGTAACCCAGGGGTTGGATCACCCCTCCACTTT
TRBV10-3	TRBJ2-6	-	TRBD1	CAISAGTGGTSGANVLTF	TGTGCCATCAGTGCCGGGACAGGGGGCACCTCTGGGGCCAACGTCCTGACTTTC
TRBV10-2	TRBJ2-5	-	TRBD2	CASSDGTSRSQYF	TGCGCCAGCAGTGACGGGACTAGTAGGTCCCAGTACTTC
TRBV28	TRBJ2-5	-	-	CASTSGKGPQETQYF	TGTGCCAGCACCTCAGGAAAGGGACCCCAAGAGACCCAGTACTTC
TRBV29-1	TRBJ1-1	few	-	CSASHRAMESEAFF	TGCAGCGCCTCCCACAGGGCGATGGAGTCTGAAGCTTTCTTT